These 30 T cell receptor beta chains were sequenced from one sample in a study of blood T cells in healthy people across ages. Sample-barcoded 5' priming and a J-beta primer mix drove a second PCR of about 6 to 12 cycles. TCRdb itself ran the 5' RACE reads through MiXCR, one entry per CDR3 protein. The table records roughly 1,500,000 distinct CDR3 sequences, roughly 32% of them present only once. Sequenced sample: blood. The receptors were gathered from a woman in her 30s in good health.

J is TRBJ2-5 and V is TRBV20-1; the match to TRBD2 covers 10 bases. Per the germline V gene, CDR1 is DFQATT and CDR2 is SNEGSKA (reference sequence). Trimming took 6 bases from V and 11 from J; bases not matched to a gene: 18. This CDR3 is built from 15 residues. The CDR3 DNA is TGCAGTGCAACTAGCGGGACCTTGGGTCGGAATGAGCAGTACTTC. It encodes CSATSGTLGRNEQYF.

This clonotype was detected only a few times. The rearrangement joins TRBV5-1 to TRBJ2-7, with 7 bases fitting TRBD1. The CDR3 extends over 14 amino acids. The V segment lost 3 bases and the J segment 3 bases; nucleotides outside the gene matches: 6. Germline CDR1 is SGHRS and CDR2 is YFSETQ. The CDR3 sequence: CASSSRQGHYEQYF. The CDR3 DNA reads as TGCGCCAGCAGCTCCCGACAGGGTCACTACGAGCAGTACTTC.

This rearrangement joins TRBV25-1 to TRBJ1-6; D may be TRBD1 (6 bases). Germline CDR1 and CDR2: MGHDK and SYGVNS. The CDR3 is 15 residues long. Trimming removed 8 bases at V and 5 bases at J, with 16 bases between. The CDR3: CASAGEGHHNSPLHF. The CDR3 nucleotides are TGTGCCAGCGCAGGAGAGGGACACCATAATTCACCCCTCCACTTT.

In its sample, this clonotype was seen a few times. The rearrangement links TRBV6-6 to TRBJ2-2; D unclear. The CDR3 runs to 12 residues. Germline lookup yields CDR1 MNHNY and CDR2 SVGAGI (reference sequence). V was shortened by 6 bases and J by 0 bases, with 2 bases between the two germline ends. CDR3 sequence reads: CASRSNTGELFF. The DNA of the CDR3 is TGTGCCAGCAGATCGAACACCGGGGAGCTGTTTTTT.

This clonotype occurred many times. This chain uses TRBV5-1 with TRBJ2-3; 12 bases are a match to TRBD1. This CDR3 has 14 amino acids. J gave up 5 bases and V 5 bases, and 3 bases lay outside the gene matches. Germline V gene sequence: CDR1 SGHRS, CDR2 YFSETQ. CDR3 loop: CASRGTGGRDTQYF. The CDR3 DNA sequence: TGCGCCAGCAGGGGGACAGGGGGCAGAGATACGCAGTATTTT.

Only a few counts were recorded for this clonotype. The chain is built from TRBV14 and TRBJ1-1, with 11 positions matching TRBD1. The ends lost 4 bases at V and 5 bases at J; junction bases unmatched: 15. The CDR3 loop spans 18 amino acids. From germline, CDR1 is SGHDN and CDR2 FVKESK. CDR3: CASSRPTGTGGVITEAFF. In DNA, the CDR3 is TGTGCCAGCAGCCGACCGACCGGGACAGGGGGAGTCATTACTGAAGCTTTCTTT.

V is TRBV27 and J is TRBJ1-1; 9 bases fit TRBD1. Trimming removed 3 bases from V and 5 bases from J; junction bases left unmatched: 7. Germline CDR1 reads MNHEY; CDR2 reads SMNVEV (reference sequence). CDR3 length equals 15 residues. CDR3 protein: CASSFDRQGGTEAFF. As DNA, the CDR3 is TGTGCCAGCAGTTTTGACCGACAGGGGGGTACTGAAGCTTTCTTT.

This clonotype showed up just a few times. The J gene is TRBJ2-1, the V gene TRBV3-1, with unresolved D. The CDR3 loop spans 12 amino acids. Germline loops: CDR1 LGHDT, CDR2 YNNKEL (reference sequence). V lost 2 bases and J 10 bases, leaving 9 bases between the germline ends. As DNA, the CDR3 is TGTGCCAGCAGCCAAACACTTGGGGAGCAGTTCTTC. This sequence encodes CASSQTLGEQFF.

V gene TRBV13 combines with J gene TRBJ1-4; 11 nucleotides agree with TRBD1. CDR3 size: 15 residues. Germline V gene sequence: CDR1 PRHDT, CDR2 FYEKMQ (reference sequence). With V trimmed by 5 bases and J by 8 bases, 7 bases remained unmatched. The CDR3 DNA is TGTGCCAGCAGCCTAAGGACAGGGGGCCGGGAAAAACTGTTTTTT. It specifies CASSLRTGGREKLFF.

V usage is TRBV20-1 and J usage is TRBJ2-5, with D tentatively TRBD2 (5 bases). Germline assignment: CDR1 DFQATT and CDR2 SNEGSKA (reference sequence). Trimming took off 0 bases at V and 1 base at J, with 9 bases between the two ends. This CDR3 is built from 14 residues. In DNA form, the CDR3 reads TGCAGTGCTAGAGATCTACTAGTCCAAGAGACCCAGTACTTC. This encodes CSARDLLVQETQYF.

The chain links TRBV20-1 to TRBJ1-5; D uncertain. Germline lookup yields CDR1 DFQATT and CDR2 SNEGSKA (reference sequence). Trimming took off 7 bases at V and 2 bases at J, with 9 bases between the two ends. The CDR3 runs to 12 residues. CDR3 sequence: CSGTRGNQPQHF. CDR3 bases: TGCAGTGGTACTCGGGGCAATCAGCCCCAGCATTTT.

In its sample, this clonotype was seen many times. V is TRBV29-1 and J is TRBJ2-7; 7 positions match TRBD2. Germline-derived CDR1 and CDR2 are SQVTM and ANQGSEA. V was pared by 7 bases and J by 5 bases, with 11 bases of the junction left unmatched. This CDR3 has 13 amino acids. CDR3 loop: CSAAGGDANEQYF. CDR3 sequence (DNA): TGCAGCGCCGCTGGGGGGGATGCGAACGAGCAGTACTTC.

The rearrangement joins TRBV12-3 or TRBV12-4 to TRBJ1-1; the D is unclear. The CDR3 consists of 15 residues. The V end was cut by 4 bases, the J end by 1 base, with 13 bases between. This chain's CDR3 is CASSWVAEPNTEAFF. CDR3 sequence (DNA): TGTGCCAGCAGTTGGGTGGCGGAACCGAACACTGAAGCTTTCTTT.

J is TRBJ2-5 and V is TRBV6-5; D possibly corresponds to TRBD2 (5 bases). The V gene's germline CDR1 is MNHEY and CDR2 SVGAGI. The CDR3 extends over 15 amino acids. Trimming shortened V by 0 bases and J by 4 bases, and 12 bases separated the two germline ends. The CDR3 is CASSYSMGSGETQYF. For the CDR3, the DNA is TGTGCCAGCAGTTACTCGATGGGAAGCGGAGAGACCCAGTACTTC.

This clonotype was seen at least ten times. The V gene is TRBV12-3 or TRBV12-4, the J gene TRBJ2-7; D uncertain. V was shortened by 2 bases and J by 6 bases, with 5 bases between the two germline ends. CDR3 length: 11 amino acids. The chain's CDR3 is CASSLKVEQYF. The DNA for the CDR3 is TGTGCCAGCAGTTTAAAGGTCGAGCAGTACTTC.

The DNA for the CDR3 is TGTGCCAGCAGTTTATCTCACCGGGGCACTGAAGCTTTCTTT. Its translation is CASSLSHRGTEAFF. This rearrangement joins TRBV27 to TRBJ1-1; no reliable D call. The V end lost 0 bases, the J end lost 4 bases, and 9 bases lay between the germline ends. Germline-derived CDR1 and CDR2 are MNHEY and SMNVEV (reference sequence). The CDR3 runs 14 residues.

This clonotype has more than one count but fewer than ten. The genes are TRBV20-1 and TRBJ2-1; D is possibly TRBD2 (5 bases). Per the germline V gene, CDR1 is DFQATT and CDR2 is SNEGSKA (reference sequence). This CDR3 has 17 amino acids. V shed 4 bases and J shed 5 bases, with 24 bases lying between them. The CDR3 DNA sequence: TGCAGTGCTAATCGGCCTCCCGAGTGGGAGTCTAACAATGAGCAGTTCTTC. Translated: CSANRPPEWESNNEQFF.

The chain joins TRBV3-1 to TRBJ1-4, with D hard to call. Germline V CDR1 and CDR2: LGHDT, YNNKEL (reference sequence). The ends were cut back, 0 bases at V and 5 bases at J, with 10 bases in the middle. The CDR3 extends over 15 amino acids. Written as DNA, the CDR3 is TGTGCCAGCAGCCAAGATTACAGCCAAAATGAAAAACTGTTTTTT. Translation gives CASSQDYSQNEKLFF. Together with reference TRBV3-1 and TRBJ1-4, the CDR3 gives the full variable domain: DTAVSQTPKYLVTQMGNDKSIKCEQNLGHDTMYWYKQDSKKFLKIMFSYNNKELIINETVPNRFSPKSPDKAHLNLHINSLELGDSAVYFCASSQDYSQNEKLFFGSGTQLSVL.

On this clonotype itself: Just one base apart from a much larger clone, this may be a read error. As the CDR3 is not closed by the conserved phenylalanine or tryptophan, this likely results from a read error. The chain employs TRBV29-1 and TRBJ2-7; 10 bases agree with TRBD1. The junction had 3 bases not matched to a gene; V was cut back by 7 bases and J by 6 bases. Germline CDR1 and CDR2: SQVTM and ANQGSEA. The CDR3 covers 11 residues. This chain's CDR3 is CSGWTGGEQYC. DNA for the CDR3: TGCAGCGGCTGGACAGGGGGCGAGCAGTACTGC.

This chain connects TRBV7-9 to TRBJ1-2; D is undetermined. Germline V gene data show CDR1 as SEHNR and CDR2 as FQNEAQ (reference sequence). CDR3 length equals 16 residues. Trimming removed 1 base at V and 0 bases at J, with 12 bases between. The CDR3 spells CASSLELWGANYGYTF. As DNA, the CDR3 is TGTGCCAGCAGCTTAGAACTTTGGGGAGCTAACTATGGCTACACCTTC. The full variable domain, completed using reference TRBV7-9 and TRBJ1-2, is DTGVSQNPRHKITKRGQNVTFRCDPISEHNRLYWYRQTLGQGPEFLTYFQNEAQLEKSRLLSDRFSAERPKGSFSTLEIQRTEQGDSAMYLCASSLELWGANYGYTFGSGTRLTVV.

This rearrangement joins TRBV7-9 to TRBJ2-5; D gene ambiguous. From germline, CDR1 is SEHNR and CDR2 FQNEAQ (reference sequence). The CDR3 has 16 amino acids. The germline V and J ends were trimmed by 6 bases and 5 bases, with 22 bases remaining between them. CDR3 sequence reads: CASSSTHYPNRETQYF. As DNA, the CDR3 is TGTGCCAGCAGTTCTACTCATTATCCTAACCGGGAGACCCAGTACTTC.

This clonotype was found many times. The chain couples TRBV7-6 to TRBJ1-4; D ambiguous. CDR1 and CDR2 (germline): SGHVS, FNYEAQ. V lost 1 base and J lost 4, with 7 bases in between. There are 14 residues in the CDR3. CDR3 loop: CASSLEADNEKLFF. Written as DNA, the CDR3 is TGTGCCAGCAGCTTAGAGGCAGATAATGAAAAACTGTTTTTT.

This clonotype was picked up a small number of times. The genes are TRBV7-2 and TRBJ2-3, with D perhaps matching TRBD2 (6 bases). Germline values: CDR1 SGHTA, CDR2 FQGNSA. The CDR3 length is 15 residues. V shed 3 bases and J shed 2 bases, with 12 bases lying between them. The CDR3 bases are TGTGCCAGCAGCTTGCGGCGGGGAACCACAGATACGCAGTATTTT. Residues: CASSLRRGTTDTQYF.

This chain links TRBV6-2 or TRBV6-3 with TRBJ2-1, with 9 bases lining up with TRBD2. Germline trimming cut 0 bases from V and 12 bases from J; bases unmatched to any gene: 12. Germline-derived CDR1 and CDR2 are MNHEY and SVGEGT. The CDR3 extends over 16 amino acids. CDR3 sequence reads: CASSYSKTSGHFGQFF. CDR3 sequence (DNA): TGTGCCAGCAGTTACTCGAAGACTAGCGGCCATTTTGGGCAGTTCTTC.

This clonotype appeared many times. The chain uses TRBV29-1 and TRBJ2-3; D perhaps matches TRBD1 (6 bases). The CDR3 spans 13 residues. The V end was cut by 3 bases, the J end by 3 bases, with 10 bases between. CDR1 is SQVTM and CDR2 is ANQGSEA in the germline V gene. The CDR3 region is CSVDVQGTDTQYF. For the CDR3, the DNA is TGCAGCGTTGACGTACAGGGAACAGATACGCAGTATTTT.

The genes are TRBV5-1 and TRBJ2-7, with 8 nucleotides matching TRBD1. CDR1 is SGHRS, CDR2 YFSETQ, per germline. This CDR3 spans 14 amino acids. The junction had 4 bases not matched to a gene; V was cut back by 0 bases and J by 5 bases. The CDR3 region is CASSLGTGLDEQYF. The DNA for the CDR3 is TGCGCCAGCAGCTTGGGGACAGGGCTGGACGAGCAGTACTTC.

The rearrangement joins TRBV7-3 to TRBJ2-1, with a possible D match to TRBD1 (6 bases). There are 13 residues in the CDR3. The ends were cut back, 4 bases at V and 5 bases at J, with 9 bases in the middle. Germline V gives CDR1 SGHTA, CDR2 FQGTGA. The CDR3: CASSWDNNNEQFF. The CDR3 nucleotides read TGTGCCAGCAGCTGGGACAACAACAATGAGCAGTTCTTC.

This clonotype was seen a handful of times. The V gene is TRBV6-1, the J gene TRBJ1-4, with D hard to call. Germline CDR1 reads MNHNS; CDR2 reads SASEGT. Trimming shortened V by 11 bases and J by 5 bases, and 18 bases separated the two germline ends. The CDR3 totals 14 residues. The CDR3 spells CAFPPGVPNEKLFF. CDR3 nucleotide sequence: TGTGCCTTTCCTCCCGGGGTACCAAATGAAAAACTGTTTTTT.

The V gene is TRBV29-1, the J gene TRBJ2-5, with D perhaps matching TRBD2 (5 bases). V gave up 7 bases and J gave up 1 base, with 10 bases separating them. CDR1 is SQVTM and CDR2 is ANQGSEA in the germline V gene. The CDR3 extends over 12 amino acids. The CDR3 region has the DNA TGCAGCGCTCGGGAATCCCAAGAGACCCAGTACTTC. Its protein product is CSARESQETQYF.

V usage is TRBV12-3 or TRBV12-4 and J usage is TRBJ2-3, with 8 bases fitting TRBD2. V lost 6 bases, J lost 7 bases, and 12 bases stayed unmatched. The CDR3 is made up of 15 amino acids. Here the CDR3 reads CASSKRREEVNTQYF. The CDR3 DNA reads TGTGCCAGCAGCAAACGGCGGGAGGAGGTAAATACGCAGTATTTT.